This TCR beta chain comes out of a study of T-cell memory formation after mild COVID-19 (dated by TCRdb to about 2021). Broadly, across the study: TCR sequence clusters from the two donors were found to be largely donor specific. Longitudinal TCRalpha and TCRbeta repertoire sequencing tracked T-cell clones expanding and contracting after mild COVID-19 in two donors. Two young, previously healthy adult volunteers, one female and one male, were included in the cohort. General study outcomes and caveats: Contracting CD4+ clones turned up mainly in the CM and EM memory subsets, whereas EMRA was where CD8+ clones were enriched. Balanced CD4/CD8 phenotypes were observed for clones contracting from day 15 to 85, whereas a bias towards CD4+ was observed for a second wave of clones expanding from day 15 to 37. Only two mild cases were covered in the study, and larger cohorts including severe cases with pre-infection samples were considered necessary. The second-wave clones that peaked on day 37 were not confirmed to be SARS-CoV-2 specific. Some responding clones were found in pre-infection memory, which suggests that pre-existing cross-reactive memory T cells took part in the SARS-CoV-2 response.

This clonotype was observed a few times. The antigen it recognizes is unknown. There are no base qualities to consult, and no much larger clone falls within one base. The sequencer listed for this sample is Illumina NovaSeq 6000. TCRalpha and TCRbeta cDNA libraries were built by 5'RACE with constant-segment primers, adding sample barcodes and unique molecular identifiers. RNA was extracted from every sample with Trizol reagent. Library amplification was performed in two PCR steps, and a second sample barcode and Illumina TruSeq adapters were introduced in the second step. Libraries were sequenced on an Illumina NovaSeq with 2 x 150 bp paired-end reads. On the authors' methods: Demultiplexing of reads and collapsing into UMI-guided consensus sequences were performed with migec v1.2.7. Using mixcr v2.1.11, the UMI consensuses were aligned to TRA and TRB V and J templates and assembled into clonotypes. A clonotype was counted as expanded or contracted only when both edgeR and NoisET called the clonotype significant, with the noise models trained on biological replicates. For edgeR calls, the cutoffs were a false discovery rate-adjusted p below 0.01 and a log2 fold-change threshold of 1. As an exploratory analysis of dynamics, PCA with hierarchical clustering was applied to max-normalized trajectories of the 1000 most abundant clonotypes. Separately sequenced CD4+ and CD8+ repertoires were used to assign a CD4 or CD8 phenotype to each responding clone. TCRdb ran its own pipeline on the public reads, namely fastp trimming at Q25 and MiXCR clone calling, and kept in-frame beta chains. Rows are combined by CDR3 protein, so each entry shows the most common genes and DNA. TCRdb assigned the V and J calls; the authors' analysis was not used. The table for this sample lists approximately 260,000 distinct CDR3 sequences; 16% of them were counted only once. The ten largest clonotypes hold 20% to 25% of the sample.

Ficoll-Paque density gradient centrifugation was used to isolate PBMCs. The germline V gene supplies CDR1 SGDLS and CDR2 YYNGEE. Trimming removed 2 bases from V and 2 bases from J; the gene matches leave 6 bases unexplained. CDR3 length: 17 amino acids, cysteine to phenylalanine. Of all the DNA, just the CDR3 is kept, 51 bases in frame from base 1. This clonotype originated in a man aged 18-30 years who had mild COVID-19 (a few samples of this study predate the infection). The sample titles of this study are shuffled in the database, so cell type and time point are left out; the donor was told from shared clones. Sequenced sample: PBMCs or a T cell subset sorted from them (not recorded which). The rearranged chain carries TRBV9 and TRBJ2-3, with 12 central nucleotides matching TRBD2. This receptor carries the CDR3 CASSVAGTSGFTDTQYF. The DNA reads as follows: TGTGCCAGCAGCGTTGCCGGGACTAGCGGGTTCACAGATACGCAGTATTTT. Full variable domain (CDR3 extended with the reference TRBV9 and TRBJ2-3 proteins): DSGVTQTPKHLITATGQRVTLRCSPRSGDLSVYWYQQSLDQGLQFLIQYYNGEERAKGNILERFSAQQFPDLHSELNLSSLELGDSALYFCASSVAGTSGFTDTQYFGPGTRLTVL.